A single sample gave rise to the 12 T cell receptor beta chains below, sequenced in a study of cytomegalovirus exposure and HLA in healthy donors. PCR primers comprised 60 Vbeta and 13 Jbeta primers. This table comes from immunoSEQ multiplex PCR, and its TCRdb copy is limited to in-frame clones, with some not included. The sample lists around 230,000 clones, roughly 80% occurring once. The sample taken for sequencing was PBMCs. The receptors shown here come from a man aged 35 to 55 in good health and CMV-seropositive.

The chain has TRBV6-5 and TRBJ1-6; D remains ambiguous. Germline-derived CDR1 and CDR2 are MNHEY and SVGAGI. The CDR3 is 14 residues long. The ends were cut back, 6 bases at V and 5 bases at J, with 11 bases in the middle. In DNA form, the CDR3 reads TGTGCCAGCAGCCGGACCGGGGATAATTCACCCCTCCACTTT. This sequence encodes CASSRTGDNSPLHF.

V is TRBV19 and J is TRBJ2-7; 7 bases line up with TRBD2. This CDR3 has 16 residues. Germline V CDR1 and CDR2: LNHDA, SQIVND (reference sequence). V lost 3 bases, J lost 6 bases, and 14 bases stayed unmatched. CDR3 loop: CASSMSGGALPPEQYF. The DNA of the CDR3 is TGTGCCAGTAGTATGTCGGGGGGAGCCTTGCCACCCGAGCAGTACTTC.

This chain joins TRBV7-2 and TRBJ2-4, with D perhaps TRBD2 (5 bases). V shed 4 bases and J shed 0 bases, with 10 bases lying between them. The V gene's germline CDR1 is SGHTA and CDR2 FQGNSA. There are 15 residues in the CDR3. CDR3 nucleotide sequence: TGTGCCAGCAGCTCGCCGGACTTAGCCAAAAACATTCAGTACTTC. Translation gives CASSSPDLAKNIQYF.

This chain connects TRBV4-1 to TRBJ2-5; 7 bases are shared with TRBD1. The CDR3 totals 16 residues. With 2 bases clipped from V and 3 bases from J, the junction kept 9 bases outside the gene matches. CDR1 MGHRA and CDR2 YSYEKL come from the germline V gene. The CDR3 sequence: CASSQPNPTGKETQYF. The CDR3 nucleotides are TGCGCCAGCAGCCAACCTAACCCGACAGGGAAAGAGACCCAGTACTTC.

The gene calls are TRBV4-1 and TRBJ1-4, with D perhaps matching TRBD1 (6 bases). Germline V CDR1 and CDR2: MGHRA, YSYEKL. The CDR3 is 16 residues long. The germline V and J ends were trimmed by 0 bases and 10 bases, with 18 bases remaining between them. CDR3 residues: CASSQEVGQGKGKLFF. Here the CDR3 DNA reads TGCGCCAGCAGCCAAGAAGTAGGTCAGGGGAAAGGAAAACTGTTTTTT.

Here the CDR3 DNA reads TGTGCCAGCAGCCCGGGGAATGAAGCTTTCTTT. Translated, it gives CASSPGNEAFF. The chain uses TRBV7-9 and TRBJ1-1; D is ambiguous. Trimming cost V 5 bases and J 7 bases, with 8 bases left between them. Germline CDR1 reads SEHNR; CDR2 reads FQNEAQ (reference sequence). The CDR3 runs to 11 residues.

The chain uses TRBV7-9 and TRBJ2-5; the match to TRBD2 covers 11 bases. CDR1 SEHNR and CDR2 FQNEAQ come from the germline V gene (reference sequence). J was trimmed by 3 bases and V by 2 bases; bases with no gene match: 2. The CDR3 loop spans 15 amino acids. Written as DNA, the CDR3 is TGTGCCAGCAGCTTAAAGGGACTAGCGGAAGAGACCCAGTACTTC. Amino acid sequence: CASSLKGLAEETQYF.

This clone was seen only a few times. The CDR3 loop reads CATSPKGDRDYTF. CDR3 nucleotides: TGTGCCACCAGCCCAAAGGGGGACAGGGACTACACCTTC. The genes are TRBV15 and TRBJ1-2; TRBD1 matches 9 bases. V dropped 5 bases and J dropped 10; count of bases not matched to a gene: 8. The CDR3 is 13 amino acids. The V gene's germline CDR1 is LNHNV and CDR2 YYDKDF (reference sequence). Combining the CDR3 with reference TRBV15 and TRBJ1-2 gives the whole variable domain DAMVIQNPRYQVTQFGKPVTLSCSQTLNHNVMYWYQQKSSQAPKLLFHYYDKDFNNEADTPDNFQSRRPNTSFCFLDIRSPGLGDTAMYLCATSPKGDRDYTFGSGTRLTVV.

This chain joins TRBV19 and TRBJ1-5; D is unresolved. The CDR3 contains 14 residues. Germline V gene lookup returns CDR1 LNHDA and CDR2 SQIVND (reference sequence). V was cut by 5 bases and J by 4 bases, with 12 bases left in between. The CDR3 sequence is CASSPGTANQPQHF. CDR3 DNA sequence: TGTGCCAGTAGTCCCGGAACAGCTAATCAGCCCCAGCATTTT.

Worth noting for this clone: Other DNA sequences from this sample encode an identical CDR3 as well. V usage is TRBV7-9 and J usage is TRBJ2-3; D might be TRBD2 (6 bases). Germline V gives CDR1 SEHNR, CDR2 FQNEAQ (reference sequence). This CDR3 is 14 amino acids long. Trimming pared 3 bases from V and 2 bases from J, leaving 9 bases between. DNA of the CDR3: TGTGCCAGCAGCTTGGGGGGTCCCACAGATACGCAGTATTTT. This gives the protein CASSLGGPTDTQYF.

V and J are TRBV4-1 and TRBJ1-5, with D perhaps TRBD1 (5 bases). CDR1 and CDR2 from the germline V gene are MGHRA and YSYEKL. The CDR3 runs to 13 residues. Trimming stripped 6 bases from V and 3 bases from J, with 9 bases between. The CDR3 region has the DNA TGCGCCAGCAGGGGACTCCCCAATCAGCCCCAGCATTTT. It encodes CASRGLPNQPQHF.

The rearrangement uses TRBV11-2 and TRBJ2-1; TRBD1 might be the D (6 bases). The CDR3 has 15 residues. V was trimmed by 4 bases and J by 3 bases, leaving 13 bases between them. Germline V lookup: CDR1 SGHAT, CDR2 FQNNGV. CDR3: CASSSTGHSYNEQFF. The CDR3 region has the DNA TGTGCCAGCAGCTCCACAGGGCACAGCTACAATGAGCAGTTCTTC.